This T cell receptor beta chain was observed in a study of cytomegalovirus exposure and HLA in healthy donors. 60 Vbeta and 13 Jbeta primers were used in PCR. Only in-frame clones appear in the TCRdb table, and some are missing; sequencing was by immunoSEQ multiplex PCR. This table holds about 160,000 clones, around 69% found once. The study's findings and limits: Analyzed later, association rates of TCRs varied across HLA loci, with DRB1 most and HLA-C fewest. As a later analysis showed, several of the most significant clusters appeared to be linked to common viral pathogens. Analysis performed later found about 18,000 TCR beta sequences associated with HLA alleles at 0.05 false discovery rate.

Note on this clone: Its specificity is not known.

Although they were nominally healthy when sampled, donors likely had unrecorded immune exposures. The germline V and J ends were trimmed by 3 bases and 5 bases, with 14 bases remaining between them. The CDR3 has 15 residues. CDR1 and CDR2 from the germline V gene are MDHEN and SYDVKM. The sample consisted of PBMCs. This TCR was recovered from a woman aged 25 to 39 in good health and CMV-seronegative. The chain has TRBV28 and TRBJ2-1; D may be TRBD2 (6 bases). The CDR3 bases are TGTGCCAGCAGTTTGGGCCTAGCGCAAAACAATGAGCAGTTCTTC. Protein sequence: CASSLGLAQNNEQFF.